What follows are 22 T cell receptor beta chains derived from one specimen sequenced in a study of cytomegalovirus exposure and HLA in healthy donors (dated by TCRdb to 2017 to 2019). Receptor amplification or capture employed the immunoSEQ multiplex PCR assay. For the multiplex PCR, a mixture combining 60 forward primers for TCR Vbeta segments and 13 reverse primers for TCR Jbeta segments was used. TCRdb mirrors the immuneACCESS table, restricted to in-frame sequences. Some clones are absent from its copies; in checked studies, under half trace to an unresolved V gene, and the reason for the others is unknown. Here the sample has approximately 190,000 clones; about 85% occur a single time. Together, the top ten hold about 1% of the sample. The sample consisted of PBMCs. The receptor source for this set is a boy aged 2 to 10 in good health and CMV-seronegative.

The rearrangement uses TRBV9 and TRBJ1-1; no clear D gene. This CDR3 spans 14 amino acids. Germline V CDR1 and CDR2: SGDLS, YYNGEE. V gave up 4 bases and J gave up 0 bases, with 10 bases separating them. CDR3 DNA sequence: TGTGCCAGCAGCCCTCTTTCTATGAACACTGAAGCTTTCTTT. Protein product: CASSPLSMNTEAFF.

The rearrangement joins TRBV9 to TRBJ2-3, with 8 bases that match TRBD1. J gave up 0 bases and V 3 bases, and 6 bases lay outside the gene matches. The CDR3 spans 16 residues. Germline lookup yields CDR1 SGDLS and CDR2 YYNGEE. The DNA for the CDR3 is TGTGCCAGCAGCGCCCGGACAGGGTATAGCACAGATACGCAGTATTTT. Its translation is CASSARTGYSTDTQYF.

The sample holds a few counts of this clone. The gene calls are TRBV28 and TRBJ1-3, with no clear D. The length of the CDR3 is 14 residues. The germline gives CDR1 MDHEN, CDR2 SYDVKM. V gave up 1 base and J gave up 0 bases, with 4 bases separating them. CDR3: CASSLSISGNTIYF. The CDR3 coding sequence is TGTGCCAGCAGTTTATCCATCTCTGGAAACACCATATATTTT.

The chain employs TRBV2 and TRBJ2-4; 11 bases map to TRBD1. Germline V gene sequence: CDR1 SNHLY, CDR2 FYNNEI. V shed 7 bases, J shed 9 bases, and the junction held 8 bases outside the gene matches. This CDR3 spans 14 amino acids. The CDR3 is CASTGTGGLIIQYF. In nucleotides, the CDR3 is TGTGCCAGCACCGGGACAGGGGGGTTAATCATTCAGTACTTC.

This clone appeared once. The chain is built from TRBV28 and TRBJ2-3; 7 nucleotides line up with TRBD1. The V gene's germline CDR1 is MDHEN and CDR2 SYDVKM. Trimming took 9 bases from V and 4 from J; bases not matched to a gene: 16. The CDR3 loop spans 16 amino acids. For the CDR3, the DNA is TGTGCCAGTTTGAAGGGGGACAGCTCTTGGGCAGATACGCAGTATTTT. Amino acids: CASLKGDSSWADTQYF.

V gene TRBV30 combines with J gene TRBJ1-4, with D uncertain. CDR3 length: 12 residues. The germline gives CDR1 GTSNPN, CDR2 SVGIG (reference sequence). Trimming left V 4 bases short and J 4 bases short, with 7 bases between. CDR3 sequence: CAWNPSNEKLFF. Written as DNA, the CDR3 is TGTGCCTGGAACCCGAGTAATGAAAAACTGTTTTTT.

This rearrangement joins TRBV18 to TRBJ1-1, with D hard to call. V lost 0 bases and J lost 6, with 17 bases in between. Germline V gene data show CDR1 as KGHSH and CDR2 as LQKENI. This CDR3 region has 16 residues. CDR3 loop: CASSPPSLQAKPEAFF. The CDR3 DNA is TGTGCCAGCTCACCACCTTCTCTCCAGGCCAAACCTGAAGCTTTCTTT.

This rearrangement joins TRBV28 to TRBJ1-5; D possibly corresponds to TRBD1 (5 bases). Germline V CDR1 and CDR2: MDHEN, SYDVKM. The V and J ends lost 10 bases and 0 bases respectively, with 13 bases between them. This CDR3 has 14 amino acids. The CDR3 DNA follows: TGTGCCATATCTCGACAGTTTAGCAATCAGCCCCAGCATTTT. This encodes CAISRQFSNQPQHF.

The chain is built from TRBV28 and TRBJ2-5, with 9 bases fitting TRBD1. The V segment lost 5 bases and the J segment 6 bases; nucleotides outside the gene matches: 13. The CDR3 has 16 amino acids. The germline V gene has CDR1 MDHEN and CDR2 SYDVKM. The chain's CDR3 is CASSPSGDRDRQTQYF. Here the CDR3 DNA reads TGTGCCAGCAGTCCCTCTGGGGACAGGGACCGGCAGACCCAGTACTTC. The full variable domain, rest sourced from reference TRBV28 and TRBJ2-5, is DVKVTQSSRYLVKRTGEKVFLECVQDMDHENMFWYRQDPGLGLRLIYFSYDVKMKEKGDIPEGYSVSREKKERFSLILESASTNQTSMYLCASSPSGDRDRQTQYFGPGTRLLVL.

The chain employs TRBV30 and TRBJ2-3; D might be TRBD1 (7 bases). Trimming took off 1 base at V and 13 bases at J, with 18 bases between the two ends. Germline V gene lookup returns CDR1 GTSNPN and CDR2 SVGIG (reference sequence). The CDR3 has 13 residues. CDR3 DNA sequence: TGTGCCTGGAGTGCCCTCTCCGGAGGGACAGAGTATTTT. It translates to CAWSALSGGTEYF.

The genes are TRBV10-3 and TRBJ2-5, with D perhaps matching TRBD1 (6 bases). This CDR3 comprises 13 residues. CDR1 and CDR2 from the germline V gene are ENHRY and SYGVKD. Trimming cost V 6 bases and J 5 bases, with 13 bases left between them. The chain's CDR3 is CAISQTGLETQYF. In DNA form, the CDR3 reads TGTGCCATCAGCCAAACAGGGTTGGAGACCCAGTACTTC.

The DNA for the CDR3 is TGTGCCAGCAGCCGCGGGACAGCGAACACTGAAGCTTTCTTT. Amino acid sequence: CASSRGTANTEAFF. This rearrangement joins TRBV7-9 to TRBJ1-1; the match to TRBD1 covers 7 bases. The V and J ends lost 5 bases and 1 base, in that order; junction bases with no gene match: 4. The CDR3 runs 14 residues. Germline V gene lookup returns CDR1 SEHNR and CDR2 FQNEAQ (reference sequence).

The chain carries TRBV11-2 and TRBJ2-7, with 9 bases fitting TRBD1. This CDR3 has 14 amino acids. Germline loops: CDR1 SGHAT, CDR2 FQNNGV. The junction had 5 bases not matched to a gene; V was cut back by 1 base and J by 7 bases. DNA for the CDR3: TGTGCCAGCAGCTTAGGGACAGGGGTTCGGGAGCAGTACTTC. Protein sequence: CASSLGTGVREQYF.

The chain uses TRBV5-6 and TRBJ2-3; tentative D call: TRBD2 (6 bases). V was cut by 6 bases and J by 2 bases, with 16 bases left in between. The CDR3 runs 15 residues. CDR1 is SGHDT, CDR2 YYEEEE, per germline. DNA of the CDR3: TGTGCCAGCATCGGGAGTCTCGCTTCCACAGATACGCAGTATTTT. Translating it yields CASIGSLASTDTQYF.

This clone has just one count. J is TRBJ2-1 and V is TRBV30; 9 nucleotides match TRBD1. Germline V gene sequence: CDR1 GTSNPN, CDR2 SVGIG (reference sequence). Germline trimming cut 5 bases from V and 10 bases from J; bases unmatched to any gene: 12. The CDR3 is 14 amino acids. The CDR3 DNA reads TGTGCCTGGTCTCGGGACAGGGTATCCTTCGAGCAGTTCTTC. Translation: CAWSRDRVSFEQFF.

The chain links TRBV4-2 to TRBJ2-3; no reliable D call. CDR1 and CDR2 from the germline V gene are LGHNA and YNFKEQ. The CDR3 spans 16 residues. Trimming took off 1 base at V and 0 bases at J, with 11 bases between the two ends. The CDR3 here is CASSQVDFPSTDTQYF. CDR3 DNA: TGTGCCAGCAGCCAAGTAGACTTCCCTAGCACAGATACGCAGTATTTT.

V is TRBV30 and J is TRBJ2-3; 9 nucleotides match TRBD2. Per germline, CDR1 GTSNPN and CDR2 SVGIG (reference sequence). The CDR3 length is 18 residues. V shed 6 bases, J shed 0 bases, and the junction held 16 bases outside the gene matches. The CDR3 DNA follows: TGTGCCTGTCCCGGAGTCCCCTGGGGACTAGCCAGCACAGATACGCAGTATTTT. Residues: CACPGVPWGLASTDTQYF.

The chain couples TRBV14 to TRBJ2-1, with D unclear. CDR1 is SGHDN, CDR2 FVKESK, per germline. The CDR3 spans 14 residues. V was shortened by 3 bases and J by 9 bases, with 15 bases between the two germline ends. The CDR3 is CASSQAPRSGEQFF. CDR3 bases: TGTGCCAGCAGCCAGGCCCCTAGATCTGGTGAGCAGTTCTTC.

The chain combines TRBV5-1 with TRBJ2-2; a weak D match, TRBD1 (5 bases). The CDR3 is 16 residues long. Trimming stripped 0 bases from V and 4 bases from J, with 13 bases between. Germline V CDR1 and CDR2: SGHRS, YFSETQ. CDR3 nucleotides: TGCGCCAGCAGCTTGGAAGGGGTGATGAGCACCGGGGAGCTGTTTTTT. Its translation: CASSLEGVMSTGELFF.

This clone has just one count. V usage is TRBV30 and J usage is TRBJ1-2; 8 nucleotides match TRBD1. CDR1 GTSNPN and CDR2 SVGIG come from the germline V gene (reference sequence). The CDR3 has 14 residues. Trimming cost V 5 bases and J 7 bases; bases outside gene matches: 12. The CDR3 sequence is CAWDAIRGLGGYTF. The CDR3 coding sequence is TGTGCCTGGGACGCCATCAGGGGGCTTGGTGGCTACACCTTC.

This chain uses TRBV2 with TRBJ1-1; TRBD1 matches at 8 bases. Trimming at V came to 7 bases and at J to 1 base, leaving 2 bases not matched to a gene. The germline V gene encodes CDR1 SNHLY and CDR2 FYNNEI. This CDR3 is 13 amino acids long. CDR3 DNA: TGTGCCAGCACAGGGGGCCCGAACACTGAAGCTTTCTTT. Protein sequence: CASTGGPNTEAFF.

J is TRBJ2-1 and V is TRBV7-6; the match to TRBD2 covers 9 bases. This CDR3 has 15 residues. Germline trimming cut 1 base from V and 5 bases from J; bases unmatched to any gene: 3. CDR1 is SGHVS and CDR2 is FNYEAQ in the germline V gene. The CDR3 coding sequence is TGTGCCAGCAGCTTAGGGCTAGCGGGGAACAATGAGCAGTTCTTC. This codes for CASSLGLAGNNEQFF.